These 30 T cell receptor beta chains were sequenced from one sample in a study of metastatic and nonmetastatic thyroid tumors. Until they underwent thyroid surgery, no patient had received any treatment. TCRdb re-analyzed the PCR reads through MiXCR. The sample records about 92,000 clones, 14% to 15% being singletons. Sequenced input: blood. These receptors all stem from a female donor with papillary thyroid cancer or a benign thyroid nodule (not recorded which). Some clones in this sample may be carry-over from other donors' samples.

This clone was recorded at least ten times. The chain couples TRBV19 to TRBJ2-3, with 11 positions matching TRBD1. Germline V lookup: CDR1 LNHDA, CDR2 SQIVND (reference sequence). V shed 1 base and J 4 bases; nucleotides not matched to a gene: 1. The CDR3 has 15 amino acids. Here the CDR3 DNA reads TGTGCCAGTAGTATAGGGGGACAGGGGGCAGATACGCAGTATTTT. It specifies CASSIGGQGADTQYF.

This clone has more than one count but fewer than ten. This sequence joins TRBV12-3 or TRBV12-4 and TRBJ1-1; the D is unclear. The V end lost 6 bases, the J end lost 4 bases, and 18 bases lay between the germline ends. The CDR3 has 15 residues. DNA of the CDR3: TGTGCCAGCAGCTCCTCCCCCTCGGGGAGCACTGAAGCTTTCTTT. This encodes CASSSSPSGSTEAFF.

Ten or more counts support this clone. CDR3 DNA: TGTGCCAGCAGCCTCGTACAGGGGAACACTGAAGCTTTCTTT. It codes for CASSLVQGNTEAFF. V and J are TRBV28 and TRBJ1-1; TRBD1 is a possible D gene (6 bases). The CDR3 extends over 14 amino acids. Trimming pared 6 bases from V and 1 base from J, leaving 12 bases between. CDR1 and CDR2 (germline): MDHEN, SYDVKM.

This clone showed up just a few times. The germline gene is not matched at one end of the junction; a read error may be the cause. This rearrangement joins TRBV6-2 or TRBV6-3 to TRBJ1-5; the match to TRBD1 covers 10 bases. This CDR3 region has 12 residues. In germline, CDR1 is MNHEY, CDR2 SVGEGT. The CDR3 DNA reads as TGTTCCAGCGGACAGGGGGTTCAGCCCCAGCATTTT. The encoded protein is CSSGQGVQPQHF.

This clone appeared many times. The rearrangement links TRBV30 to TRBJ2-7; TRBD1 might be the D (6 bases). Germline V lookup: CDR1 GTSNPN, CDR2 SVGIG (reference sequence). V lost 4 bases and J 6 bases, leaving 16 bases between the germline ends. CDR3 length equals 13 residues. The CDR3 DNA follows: TGTGCCTGGATGCGGCAGGGGTTTTTCGAGCAGTACTTC. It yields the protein CAWMRQGFFEQYF.

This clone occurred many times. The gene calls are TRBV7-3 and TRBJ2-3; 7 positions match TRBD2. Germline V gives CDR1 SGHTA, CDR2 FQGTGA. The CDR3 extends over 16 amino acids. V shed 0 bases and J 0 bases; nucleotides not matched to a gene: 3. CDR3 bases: TGTGCCAGCAGCTTAACGGGGGGGACTAGCACAGATACGCAGTATTTT. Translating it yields CASSLTGGTSTDTQYF. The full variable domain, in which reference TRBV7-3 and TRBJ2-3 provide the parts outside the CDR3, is GAGVSQTPSNKVTEKGKYVELRCDPISGHTALYWYRQSLGQGPEFLIYFQGTGAADDSGLPNDRFFAVRPEGSVSTLKIQRTERGDSAVYLCASSLTGGTSTDTQYFGPGTRLTVL.

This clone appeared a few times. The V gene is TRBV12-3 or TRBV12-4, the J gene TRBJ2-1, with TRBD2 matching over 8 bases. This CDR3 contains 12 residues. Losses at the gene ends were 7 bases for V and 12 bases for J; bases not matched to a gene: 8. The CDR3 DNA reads TGTGCCAGCACCGGGGGGGGGCCCGGGCAGTTCTTC. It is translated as CASTGGGPGQFF.

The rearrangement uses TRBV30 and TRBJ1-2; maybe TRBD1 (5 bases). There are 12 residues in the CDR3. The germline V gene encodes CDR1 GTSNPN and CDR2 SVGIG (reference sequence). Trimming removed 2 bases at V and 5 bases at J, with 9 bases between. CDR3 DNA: TGTGCCTGGAGTCGATCAGGGTATGGCTACACCTTC. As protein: CAWSRSGYGYTF.

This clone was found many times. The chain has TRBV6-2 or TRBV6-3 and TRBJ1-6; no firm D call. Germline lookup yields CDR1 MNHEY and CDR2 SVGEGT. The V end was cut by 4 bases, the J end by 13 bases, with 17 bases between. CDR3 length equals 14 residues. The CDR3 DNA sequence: TGTGCCAGCAGTTTCCGACATCAGGATGGGCCCCTCCACTTT. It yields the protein CASSFRHQDGPLHF.

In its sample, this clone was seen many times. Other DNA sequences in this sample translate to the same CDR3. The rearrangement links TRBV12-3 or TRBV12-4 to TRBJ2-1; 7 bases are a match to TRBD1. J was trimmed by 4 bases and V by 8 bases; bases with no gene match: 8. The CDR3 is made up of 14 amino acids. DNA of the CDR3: TGTGCCAGCGGACTCGGGACAGCGTACAATGAGCAGTTCTTC. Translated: CASGLGTAYNEQFF.

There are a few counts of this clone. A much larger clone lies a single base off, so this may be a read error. The CDR3 nucleotides read TGTGCCAGCAGTGAGGGGGCACAAGAGACCCACTACTTC. Its protein is CASSEGAQETHYF. The chain employs TRBV6-4 and TRBJ2-5; D is perhaps TRBD1 (6 bases). Germline lookup yields CDR1 MRHNA and CDR2 SNTAGT. The CDR3 totals 13 residues.

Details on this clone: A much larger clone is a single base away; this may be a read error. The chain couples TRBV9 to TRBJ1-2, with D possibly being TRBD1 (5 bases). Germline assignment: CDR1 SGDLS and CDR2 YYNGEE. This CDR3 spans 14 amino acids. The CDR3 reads CASSVDSGDYGYAF. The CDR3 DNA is TGTGCCAGCAGCGTAGATAGCGGGGACTATGGCTACGCCTTC.

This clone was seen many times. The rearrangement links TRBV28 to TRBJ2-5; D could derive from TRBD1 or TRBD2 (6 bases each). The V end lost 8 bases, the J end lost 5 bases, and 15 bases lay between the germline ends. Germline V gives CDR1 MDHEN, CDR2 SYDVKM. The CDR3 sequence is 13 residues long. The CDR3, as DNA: TGTGCCAGCCTCCTGGGGGCGGGGGAGACCCAGTACTTC. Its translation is CASLLGAGETQYF.

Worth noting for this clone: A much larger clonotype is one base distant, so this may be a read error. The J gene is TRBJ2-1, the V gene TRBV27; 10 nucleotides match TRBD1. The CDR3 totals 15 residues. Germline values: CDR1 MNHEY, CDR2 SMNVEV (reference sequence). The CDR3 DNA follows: TGTTCCAGCAGGCCTAGGACAGGGGGATACAATGAGCAGTTCTTC. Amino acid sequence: CSSRPRTGGYNEQFF.

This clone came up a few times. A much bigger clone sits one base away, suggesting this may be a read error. CDR3 nucleotides: TGTGCCAGCAGAACCCCAGGGGTCGGCACTGAAGCTTTCTTT. Translated: CASRTPGVGTEAFF. The chain is built from TRBV11-2 and TRBJ1-1; D is perhaps TRBD1 (6 bases). CDR3 length equals 14 residues. Germline V gives CDR1 SGHAT, CDR2 FQNNGV. V shed 6 bases and J shed 4 bases, with 15 bases lying between them.

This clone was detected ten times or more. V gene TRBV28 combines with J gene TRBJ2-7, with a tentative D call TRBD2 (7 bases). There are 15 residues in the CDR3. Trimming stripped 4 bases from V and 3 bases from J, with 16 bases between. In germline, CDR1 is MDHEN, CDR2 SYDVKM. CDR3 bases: TGTGCCAGCAGTTCCCTGGGGGGGGGCCGCTACGAGCAGTACTTC. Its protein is CASSSLGGGRYEQYF. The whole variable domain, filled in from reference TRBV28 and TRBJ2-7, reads DVKVTQSSRYLVKRTGEKVFLECVQDMDHENMFWYRQDPGLGLRLIYFSYDVKMKEKGDIPEGYSVSREKKERFSLILESASTNQTSMYLCASSSLGGGRYEQYFGPGTRLTVT.

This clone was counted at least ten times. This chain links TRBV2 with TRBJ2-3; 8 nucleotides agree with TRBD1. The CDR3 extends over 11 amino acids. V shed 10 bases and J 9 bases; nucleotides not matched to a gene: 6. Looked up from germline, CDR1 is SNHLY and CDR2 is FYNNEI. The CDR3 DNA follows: TGTGCCACCACTGGGACAGGCACGCAGTATTTT. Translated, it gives CATTGTGTQYF.

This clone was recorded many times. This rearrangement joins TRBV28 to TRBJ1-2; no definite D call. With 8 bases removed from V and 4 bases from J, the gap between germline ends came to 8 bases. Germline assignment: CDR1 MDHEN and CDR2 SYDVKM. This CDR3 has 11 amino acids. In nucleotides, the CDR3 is TGTGCCAGCGGAGGCGTCTATGGCTACACCTTC. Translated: CASGGVYGYTF.

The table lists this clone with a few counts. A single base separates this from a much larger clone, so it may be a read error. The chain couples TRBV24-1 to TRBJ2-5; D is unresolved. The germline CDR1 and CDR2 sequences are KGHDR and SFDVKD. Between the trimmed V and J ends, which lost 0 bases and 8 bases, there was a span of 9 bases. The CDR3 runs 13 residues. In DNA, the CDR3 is TGTGCCACCAGTGATTTGCTAGTAAGTACCCAGTACTTC. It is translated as CATSDLLVSTQYF.

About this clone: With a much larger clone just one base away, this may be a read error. The CDR3 reads CASRLAVAGAAGKNIQYF. DNA for the CDR3: TGTGCCAGCAGATTAGCGGTAGCGGGGGCGGCGGGCAAAAACATTCAGTACTTC. This chain connects TRBV7-6 to TRBJ2-4; the match to TRBD2 covers 9 bases. In germline, CDR1 is SGHVS, CDR2 FNYEAQ. The CDR3 loop spans 18 amino acids.

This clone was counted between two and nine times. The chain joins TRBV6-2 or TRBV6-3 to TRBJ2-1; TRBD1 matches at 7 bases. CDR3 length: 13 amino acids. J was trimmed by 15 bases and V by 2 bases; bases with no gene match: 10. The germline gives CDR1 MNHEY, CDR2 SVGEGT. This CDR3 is CASSYVGQTLPFF. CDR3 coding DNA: TGTGCCAGCAGTTACGTGGGACAGACACTTCCGTTCTTC.

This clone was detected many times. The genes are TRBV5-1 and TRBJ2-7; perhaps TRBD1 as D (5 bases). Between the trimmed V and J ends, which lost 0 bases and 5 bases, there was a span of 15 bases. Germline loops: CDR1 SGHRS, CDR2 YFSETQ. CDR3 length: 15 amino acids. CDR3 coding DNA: TGCGCCAGCAGCTTGGCCTCGACAGTAGGGGACGAGCAGTACTTC. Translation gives CASSLASTVGDEQYF.

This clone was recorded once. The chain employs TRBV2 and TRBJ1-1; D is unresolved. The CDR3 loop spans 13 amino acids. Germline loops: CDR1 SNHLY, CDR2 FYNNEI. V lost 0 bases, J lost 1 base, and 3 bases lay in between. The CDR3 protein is CASSEAANTEAFF. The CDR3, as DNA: TGTGCCAGCAGTGAAGCGGCGAACACTGAAGCTTTCTTT.

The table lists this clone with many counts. CDR3 region: CSASLGSPLHF. The CDR3 region has the DNA TGCAGTGCTAGCTTAGGTTCACCCCTCCACTTT. The V call is TRBV20-1, the J call TRBJ1-6, with no clear D. Trimming removed 3 bases at V and 9 bases at J, with 6 bases between. The CDR3 runs 11 residues. Germline V lookup: CDR1 DFQATT, CDR2 SNEGSKA (reference sequence).

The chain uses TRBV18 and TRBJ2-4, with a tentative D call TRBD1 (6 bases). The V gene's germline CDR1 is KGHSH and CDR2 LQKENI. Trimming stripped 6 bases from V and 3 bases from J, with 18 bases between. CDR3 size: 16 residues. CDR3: CASSPSRRGDKNIQYF. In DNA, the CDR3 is TGTGCCAGCTCCCCTTCCCGCAGGGGTGACAAAAACATTCAGTACTTC.

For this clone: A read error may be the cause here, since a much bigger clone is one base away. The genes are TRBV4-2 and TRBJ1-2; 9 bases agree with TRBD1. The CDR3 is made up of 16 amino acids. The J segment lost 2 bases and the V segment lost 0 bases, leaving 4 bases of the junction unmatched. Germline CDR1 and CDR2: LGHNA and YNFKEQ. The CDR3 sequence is CASSQDGTGMNYGYTF. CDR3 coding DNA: TGTGCCAGCAGCCAAGATGGGACAGGGATGAACTATGGCTACACCTTC.

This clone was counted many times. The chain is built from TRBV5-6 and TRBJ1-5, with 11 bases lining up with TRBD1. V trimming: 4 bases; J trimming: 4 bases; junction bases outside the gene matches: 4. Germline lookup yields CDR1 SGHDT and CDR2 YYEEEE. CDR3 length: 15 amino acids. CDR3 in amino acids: CASSLGQGGNQPQHF. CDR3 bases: TGTGCCAGCAGCCTGGGACAGGGGGGGAATCAGCCCCAGCATTTT.

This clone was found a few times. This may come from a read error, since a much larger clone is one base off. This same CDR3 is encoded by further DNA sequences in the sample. This CDR3 is CASSQASGHEQFF. In DNA, the CDR3 is TGTGCCAGCAGCCAGGCTTCTGGGCATGAGCAGTTCTTC. The rearrangement joins TRBV3-1 to TRBJ2-1; no reliable D call. CDR3 length equals 13 residues. With 3 bases removed from V and 8 bases from J, the gap between germline ends came to 11 bases. CDR1 and CDR2 from the germline V gene are LGHDT and YNNKEL (reference sequence).

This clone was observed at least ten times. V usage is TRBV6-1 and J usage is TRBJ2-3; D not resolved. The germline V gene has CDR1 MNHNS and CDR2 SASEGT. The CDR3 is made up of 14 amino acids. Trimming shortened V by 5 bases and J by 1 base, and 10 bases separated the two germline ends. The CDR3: CASSWTGGTDTQYF. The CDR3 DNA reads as TGTGCCAGCAGTTGGACGGGTGGCACAGATACGCAGTATTTT.

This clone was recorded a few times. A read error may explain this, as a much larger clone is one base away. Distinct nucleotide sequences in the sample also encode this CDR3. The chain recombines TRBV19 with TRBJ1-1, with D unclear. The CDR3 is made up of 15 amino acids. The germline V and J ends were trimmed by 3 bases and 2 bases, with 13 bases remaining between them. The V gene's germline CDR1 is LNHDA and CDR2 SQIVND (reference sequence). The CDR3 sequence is CASSMGADLNTEAFF. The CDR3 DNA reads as TGTGCCAGTAGTATGGGAGCAGACCTTAACACTGAAGCTTTCTTT.